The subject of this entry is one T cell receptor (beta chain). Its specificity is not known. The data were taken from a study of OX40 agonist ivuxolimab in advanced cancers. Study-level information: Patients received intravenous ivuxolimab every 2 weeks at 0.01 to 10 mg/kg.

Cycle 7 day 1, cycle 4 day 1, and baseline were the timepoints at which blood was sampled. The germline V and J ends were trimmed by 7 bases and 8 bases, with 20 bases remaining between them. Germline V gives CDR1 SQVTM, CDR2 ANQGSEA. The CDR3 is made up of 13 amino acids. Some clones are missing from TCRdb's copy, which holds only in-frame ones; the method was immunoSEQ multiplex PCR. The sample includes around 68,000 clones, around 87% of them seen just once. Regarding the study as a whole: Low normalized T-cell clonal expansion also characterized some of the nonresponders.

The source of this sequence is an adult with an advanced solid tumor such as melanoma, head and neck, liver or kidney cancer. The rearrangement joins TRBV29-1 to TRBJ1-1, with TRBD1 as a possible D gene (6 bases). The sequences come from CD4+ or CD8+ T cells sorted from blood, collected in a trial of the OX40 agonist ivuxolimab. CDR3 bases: TGCAGCGGAAATCTGGGGGGCGGCGGGGAAGCTTTCTTT. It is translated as CSGNLGGGGEAFF.